The T cell receptor beta chain under discussion was sequenced for a study of beta chain features in type 1 diabetes. About the research overall: Examination covered under 110 million sorted cells spanning all samples.

Study findings and constraints: Type 1 diabetes patients had VDJ junctions that carried fewer insertions and more deletions. In the patient group, naive, central memory and Treg TCRB repertoires seemed more alike than in the healthy donor group.

The CDR3 covers 16 residues. Trimming stripped 6 bases from V and 3 bases from J, with 19 bases between. CDR1 is SNHLY, CDR2 FYNNEI, per germline. This clone was observed a handful of times. Its target is unknown. Expressed TCRB transcripts got sequenced, as all isolated RNA was reverse transcribed. Method: immunoSEQ multiplex PCR; TCRdb's copy keeps in-frame clones and lacks some. This table has 900,000 or so clones, 15% to 20% appearing once. The sequenced material came from naive CD4+ T cells from blood. The J gene is TRBJ2-3, the V gene TRBV2; D assignment may be TRBD1 or TRBD2 (5 bases each). The TCR sequence derives from a woman under 30 in good health. The CDR3: CASRDLALGVTDTQYF. CDR3 DNA sequence: TGTGCCAGCAGGGACCTTGCCTTGGGGGTTACAGATACGCAGTATTTT.